This T cell receptor (beta chain) stems from a study of a mutant IDH1 vaccine in newly diagnosed glioma. Study-level information: During weeks 1, 3, 5, 7, 11, 15, 19 and 23, patients received eight vaccinations.

Here immunoSEQ multiplex PCR was the method, and the copy in TCRdb shows in-frame clones only, minus some. The sample lists about 51,000 clones, roughly 78% occurring once. The time point here: week 5, during vaccination. The investigators gave 300 ug of mutant IDH1 20-mer peptide in each vaccine dose, together with topical imiquimod. Donors had new WHO grade 3 or 4 IDH1-mutant, ATRX-lost astrocytomas. As concerns this clone: The antigen remains unidentified.

The sequencing here drew on PBMCs, taken from a glioma patient whose treatment included an IDH1 peptide vaccine. The receptor was derived from a man in his fifties with glioma.

This chain's CDR3 is CASSYGGAGANEKLFF. CDR3 sequence (DNA): TGTGCCAGCAGTTACGGTGGGGCGGGGGCTAATGAAAAACTGTTTTTT. The chain uses TRBV6-5 and TRBJ1-4; D may be TRBD1 (5 bases). Germline V gene data show CDR1 as MNHEY and CDR2 as SVGAGI. This CDR3 is 16 amino acids long. V was shortened by 2 bases and J by 3 bases, with 13 bases between the two germline ends.